This is a list of T cell receptor beta chains from one sample in a study of shared clonotypes between healthy human individuals. Repertoires were generated with immunoSEQ multiplex PCR, while TCRdb's copy carries only in-frame clones and drops some. The table shows about 2.4 million clones, with approximately 94% occurring only once. Sequenced: naive CD4+ T cells from PBMCs. Receptors originate from a young man in good health. Some clones in this sample may be carry-over from other donors' samples. Each CDR3 is given without its conserved first and last residue. D genes are given only for firm matches.

V	D	CDR3
TRBV7-9	TRBD1	ASSSSPGQIANYGYT
TRBV18	.	ASSPLNAMNTEAF
TRBV18	.	ASSPPAVGAYEQY
TRBV9	TRBD2	ASSGGLAASTDTQY
TRBV5-4	.	ASSQDFVSETQY
TRBV5-1	.	ASSLAFGRSGYT
TRBV4-3	.	ASSPLLHQASFYGYT
TRBV6-6	.	ASKVQGSGYEQY
TRBV9	TRBD2	ASSVTSGRVNEQF
TRBV6-6	TRBD2	ASMAGTSGSTDTQY
TRBV28	.	ASSFRDYQGPQH
TRBV2	.	ASRGADEKLF
TRBV28	.	ASSLRRQVASPDPYGGRNYEQY
TRBV7-2	TRBD2	ASSLAPTSGTQY
TRBV29-1	TRBD1	SVSPGTGQETQY
TRBV2	TRBD2	ASSEGWVASGAYNEQF
TRBV6-1	TRBD1	ASSGEQGVTNEKLF
TRBV29-1	TRBD2	SAGLAGGTDTQY
TRBV5-1	TRBD1	ASSKRDSWSDEQY
TRBV28	.	ASRTSGAGEAYNEQF
TRBV2	.	ASRTTGATNYGYT
TRBV5-1	TRBD1	ASSLAQGDNSPLH
TRBV5-4	TRBD2	ASSLSAGGPHEQF
TRBV7-2	TRBD2	ASSFRPSGTNNEQF
TRBV5-1	TRBD1	ASSLVTGFGNTIY
TRBV2	TRBD1	ASHRQGSADTQY
TRBV11-2	TRBD2	ASSLALLAGGRNEQF
TRBV4-2	.	ASSQDVADYGYT
TRBV6-1	.	ASSELWGRGAGNTIY
TRBV6-6	TRBD2	ASSSSLAGFNEQF
TRBV4-1	TRBD2	ASSQVGGGRAKNEQF
TRBV6-5	.	ASSDQRYGYT
TRBV19	TRBD1	ASSDRGLGPQH
TRBV5-4	.	ASSKPGTDNEQF
TRBV4-1	.	ASSDGSGANVLT
TRBV7-9	.	ASTNVRGGNEKLF
TRBV11-2	TRBD2	ASSLAGAGGETQY
TRBV28	.	ASKRAGGYEQY
TRBV4-2	.	ASSQVPRPSTDTQY
TRBV6-1	.	ASSPPWGETGELF
TRBV9	TRBD2	ASSLTSGGAAYEQY
TRBV5-1	TRBD1	ASSLTAGGTEAF
TRBV28	TRBD1	ASSITGTGSVQY
TRBV11-2	.	ASSLGGGAQF
TRBV25-1	.	ASAGTLIYNEQF
TRBV19	.	ASSILGHDTQY
TRBV20-1	.	SASLADTQY
TRBV4-2	TRBD2	ASSQLGGSYNEQF
TRBV7-2	TRBD2	ATSPRRLAGIYEQY